The next 32 T cell receptor beta chains were all read from a single sample in a study of radiation and T cells in renal cell carcinoma. Profiling relied on immunoSEQ multiplex PCR, and the TCRdb table lists in-frame clones only, not all of them. The data hold approximately 70,000 clones, with 60% to 85% observed a single time. Stated time point: blood 4 weeks post-SBRT, at nephrectomy. Treatment reported: 15 Gy SBRT to primary tumor, nephrectomy 4 weeks later. The material sequenced was blood, taken from a patient whose treatment included radiotherapy and nephrectomy. These receptors were collected from a man aged 55 to 70 with renal cell carcinoma.

The chain carries TRBV9 and TRBJ2-1, with D uncertain. V was shortened by 4 bases and J by 5 bases, with 16 bases between the two germline ends. This CDR3 comprises 15 residues. Germline V gene sequence: CDR1 SGDLS, CDR2 YYNGEE. CDR3 bases: TGTGCCAGCAGCCCTCGGACCCGGCAGGACAATGAGCAGTTCTTC. Amino acids: CASSPRTRQDNEQFF.

The V gene is TRBV6-6, the J gene TRBJ1-2; D possibly corresponds to TRBD1 (6 bases). Germline assignment: CDR1 MNHNY and CDR2 SVGAGI (reference sequence). The CDR3 loop spans 15 amino acids. Trimming left V 7 bases short and J 5 bases short, with 20 bases between. The chain's CDR3 is CASTTYLQGEYGYTF. CDR3 DNA: TGTGCCAGCACTACGTATCTACAGGGAGAGTATGGCTACACCTTC.

A single count supports this clone. V usage is TRBV30 and J usage is TRBJ2-4; D may be TRBD1 (6 bases). Germline CDR1 GTSNPN, CDR2 SVGIG (reference sequence). Trimming removed 4 bases at V and 7 bases at J, with 17 bases between. The CDR3 consists of 14 residues. The CDR3 loop reads CAWTSQTGLNIQYF. CDR3 bases: TGTGCCTGGACCTCTCAGACAGGACTGAACATTCAGTACTTC.

V is TRBV9 and J is TRBJ2-5; no clear D gene. The CDR3 has 14 residues. Germline CDR1 and CDR2: SGDLS and YYNGEE. The V end lost 2 bases, the J end lost 5 bases, and 13 bases lay between the germline ends. The CDR3 protein is CASSVGPRKETQYF. The CDR3 bases are TGTGCCAGCAGCGTGGGTCCGCGGAAGGAGACCCAGTACTTC.

The chain couples TRBV10-3 to TRBJ2-2; tentatively, D is TRBD1 (6 bases). The germline CDR1 and CDR2 sequences are ENHRY and SYGVKD. The CDR3 extends over 15 amino acids. The germline V and J ends were trimmed by 7 bases and 4 bases, with 16 bases remaining between them. Written as DNA, the CDR3 is TGTGCCATCAATTCGGACAGAACCTCCACCGGGGAGCTGTTTTTT. Its protein product is CAINSDRTSTGELFF.

J is TRBJ1-3 and V is TRBV9; D unclear. V dropped 6 bases and J dropped 4 bases, with 11 bases sitting between them. Germline CDR1 is SGDLS and CDR2 is YYNGEE. The CDR3 has 13 amino acids. CDR3 coding DNA: TGTGCCAGCACCGACTTCCCCGGAAACACCATATATTTT. Translating gives CASTDFPGNTIYF. The variable domain in full, completed from reference TRBV9 and TRBJ1-3, reads DSGVTQTPKHLITATGQRVTLRCSPRSGDLSVYWYQQSLDQGLQFLIQYYNGEERAKGNILERFSAQQFPDLHSELNLSSLELGDSALYFCASTDFPGNTIYFGEGSWLTVV.

The chain couples TRBV4-2 to TRBJ2-1; TRBD2 agrees at 8 bases. The ends lost 1 base at V and 3 bases at J; junction bases unmatched: 17. Germline V gives CDR1 LGHNA, CDR2 YNFKEQ. The CDR3 loop spans 20 amino acids. The CDR3 sequence: CASSQAPGGTPGWYYNEQFF. CDR3 DNA: TGTGCCAGCAGCCAAGCCCCGGGAGGGACCCCGGGATGGTACTACAATGAGCAGTTCTTC.

V is TRBV19 and J is TRBJ1-2, with D unresolved. V lost 6 bases and J lost 6, with 17 bases in between. There are 14 residues in the CDR3. CDR1 and CDR2 from the germline V gene are LNHDA and SQIVND (reference sequence). For the CDR3, the DNA is TGTGCCAGTAGGACCTCATGGGGTGGAAATGGCTACACCTTC. Its translation is CASRTSWGGNGYTF.

CDR3 residues: CASSYGTSGSRDEQYV. The CDR3 DNA reads TGTGCCAGCAGTTACGGGACTAGCGGGAGTAGGGACGAGCAGTACGTC. The V and J genes are TRBV6-6 and TRBJ2-7, with 14 bases fitting TRBD2. With 2 bases clipped from V and 5 bases from J, the junction kept 5 bases outside the gene matches. The CDR3 totals 16 residues. Germline V gene data show CDR1 as MNHNY and CDR2 as SVGAGI (reference sequence).

DNA for the CDR3: TGCGCCAGCAGCCTTCGTGGAGATACGCAGTATTTT. It encodes CASSLRGDTQYF. The V gene is TRBV5-1, the J gene TRBJ2-3; D is ambiguous. Per germline, CDR1 SGHRS and CDR2 YFSETQ. The V end lost 4 bases, the J end lost 5 bases, and 8 bases lay between the germline ends. There are 12 residues in the CDR3.

This clone showed up just a few times. The chain recombines TRBV14 with TRBJ2-2; possible D gene TRBD2, 5 bases. The ends were cut back, 1 base at V and 5 bases at J, with 8 bases in the middle. CDR3 length equals 14 residues. Germline loops: CDR1 SGHDN, CDR2 FVKESK. The CDR3 coding sequence is TGTGCCAGCAGCCAAGGAAGAGGGACCGGGGAGCTGTTTTTT. It specifies CASSQGRGTGELFF.

This clone was found a few times. The CDR3 reads CASRPGQGSSGYTF. The CDR3 DNA reads TGTGCCAGTAGGCCGGGACAGGGGAGTTCCGGCTACACCTTC. The chain recombines TRBV19 with TRBJ1-2; 10 bases align to TRBD1. V lost 6 bases to trimming and J lost 8 bases; unmatched junction nucleotides: 9. Germline V gives CDR1 LNHDA, CDR2 SQIVND (reference sequence). The CDR3 has 14 residues.

This clone has only one observation. The J gene is TRBJ2-7, the V gene TRBV2; no definite D call. CDR1 SNHLY and CDR2 FYNNEI come from the germline V gene. This CDR3 has 10 residues. Trimming removed 8 bases at V and 3 bases at J, with 5 bases between. The DNA for the CDR3 is TGTGCCAGCTCTATCTACGAGCAGTACGTC. Translating it yields CASSIYEQYV.

As to this clone: This sample includes further DNA sequences coding for the same CDR3. V and J are TRBV5-4 and TRBJ2-1, with D possibly TRBD2 on 5 matching bases. CDR3 length equals 12 residues. The V end lost 0 bases, the J end lost 9 bases, and 7 bases lay between the germline ends. Looked up from germline, CDR1 is SGHNT and CDR2 is YYREEE (reference sequence). Here the CDR3 reads CASSLDRGEQFF. In nucleotides, the CDR3 is TGTGCCAGCAGCTTGGATCGGGGTGAGCAGTTCTTC.

This rearrangement joins TRBV6-1 to TRBJ2-2; either TRBD1 or TRBD2 may supply D (5 bases each). Trimming stripped 6 bases from V and 3 bases from J, with 14 bases between. This CDR3 region has 15 residues. Germline V gives CDR1 MNHNS, CDR2 SASEGT. CDR3 coding DNA: TGTGCCAGCAGAAAGGGGACGGTGGACACCGGGGAGCTGTTTTTT. Translated: CASRKGTVDTGELFF.

The rearrangement links TRBV14 to TRBJ2-7; tentatively, D is TRBD2 (5 bases). The V gene's germline CDR1 is SGHDN and CDR2 FVKESK. Trimming left V 7 bases short and J 6 bases short, with 13 bases between. The CDR3 length is 12 residues. The CDR3 DNA follows: TGTGCCAGCAATAGAGAGGGCGGCGAGCAGTACGTC. It is translated as CASNREGGEQYV.

This clone was seen a single time. The chain carries TRBV10-1 and TRBJ2-5; no firm D call. Trimming cost V 2 bases and J 7 bases, with 11 bases left between them. Germline assignment: CDR1 WNHNN and CDR2 SYGVQD (reference sequence). The CDR3 runs 13 residues. CDR3 nucleotides: TGCGCCAGCAGTGAGAATGGGGTGGGGACCCAGTACTTC. Protein: CASSENGVGTQYF.

The chain has TRBV6-1 and TRBJ2-3; 8 nucleotides match TRBD2. Looked up from germline, CDR1 is MNHNS and CDR2 is SASEGT. V dropped 4 bases and J dropped 0; count of bases not matched to a gene: 12. The length of the CDR3 is 18 residues. CDR3 loop: CASSAGGGPAASTDTQYF. Written as DNA, the CDR3 is TGTGCCAGCAGTGCCGGGGGGGGGCCGGCTGCTAGCACAGATACGCAGTATTTT.

The chain couples TRBV18 to TRBJ1-1, with D possibly matching TRBD1 (5 bases). The CDR3 contains 14 residues. V shed 2 bases and J shed 3 bases, with 10 bases lying between them. Per the germline V gene, CDR1 is KGHSH and CDR2 is LQKENI. CDR3 loop: CASSPGGGDTEAFF. In nucleotides, the CDR3 is TGTGCCAGCTCACCAGGGGGAGGAGACACTGAAGCTTTCTTT.

The chain uses TRBV7-9 and TRBJ1-4; 7 bases are shared with TRBD1. The CDR3 totals 15 residues. Losses at the gene ends were 5 bases for V and 8 bases for J; bases not matched to a gene: 11. The germline CDR1 and CDR2 sequences are SEHNR and FQNEAQ (reference sequence). The DNA of the CDR3 is TGTGCCAGCAGCCCCAGGGACAGAGCTGTCGAAAAACTGTTTTTT. This gives the protein CASSPRDRAVEKLFF. Based on the CDR3 plus reference TRBV7-9 and TRBJ1-4, the full variable domain is DTGVSQNPRHKITKRGQNVTFRCDPISEHNRLYWYRQTLGQGPEFLTYFQNEAQLEKSRLLSDRFSAERPKGSFSTLEIQRTEQGDSAMYLCASSPRDRAVEKLFFGSGTQLSVL.

The gene calls are TRBV10-1 and TRBJ2-7; 7 bases map to TRBD1. Germline V gives CDR1 WNHNN, CDR2 SYGVQD (reference sequence). Unmatched junction bases numbered 10, after V lost 3 bases and J lost 5 bases. The CDR3 spans 15 residues. DNA for the CDR3: TGCGCCAGCAGTGAAAACAGGGGAGTGACCGACGAGCAGTACTTC. It is translated as CASSENRGVTDEQYF.

This clone was found many times. V usage is TRBV7-6 and J usage is TRBJ2-7; 7 bases fit TRBD1. V lost 5 bases and J lost 3; bases outside the gene matches: 7. This CDR3 region has 14 residues. The germline V gene encodes CDR1 SGHVS and CDR2 FNYEAQ. In DNA, the CDR3 is TGTGCCAGCAGCCCCCTGGGGACAGACTACGAGCAGTACTTC. Amino acid sequence: CASSPLGTDYEQYF.

The chain links TRBV6-1 to TRBJ1-1, with TRBD1 identical over 8 bases. This CDR3 has 13 amino acids. The V gene end was trimmed by 8 bases and the J gene end by 5 bases; junction bases not matched to a gene: 7. The germline CDR1 and CDR2 sequences are MNHNS and SASEGT. CDR3 in amino acids: CASVTGGGTEAFF. The CDR3 DNA sequence: TGTGCCAGCGTCACAGGGGGGGGAACTGAAGCTTTCTTT.

The V and J genes are TRBV19 and TRBJ1-1, with 7 nucleotides matching TRBD1. The CDR3 has 16 amino acids. Losses at the gene ends were 3 bases for V and 4 bases for J; bases not matched to a gene: 11. Germline V gene sequence: CDR1 LNHDA, CDR2 SQIVND (reference sequence). CDR3 in amino acids: CASSINNRGRLTEAFF. The CDR3 nucleotides are TGTGCCAGTAGTATCAACAACAGGGGAAGACTCACTGAAGCTTTCTTT.

Only one count was recorded for this clone. V is TRBV6-6 and J is TRBJ2-5; 9 bases are a match to TRBD2. CDR3 length: 16 residues. Germline V gene data show CDR1 as MNHNY and CDR2 as SVGAGI (reference sequence). J lost 6 bases, V lost 5 bases, and 13 bases had no gene match. The CDR3 DNA is TGTGCCAGCAGTCCCATTTTGATAGCGGGGGTGCAGACCCAGTACTTC. This encodes CASSPILIAGVQTQYF.

The J gene is TRBJ2-2, the V gene TRBV4-3, with TRBD2 matching over 8 bases. V was clipped by 9 bases and J by 5 bases; unmatched bases: 8. Germline CDR1 LGHNA, CDR2 YSLEER. CDR3 size: 14 residues. The CDR3 loop is CASSGALRTGELFF. The CDR3, as DNA: TGCGCCAGTAGCGGGGCGTTGCGTACCGGGGAGCTGTTTTTT.

This chain uses TRBV18 with TRBJ2-3, with D perhaps given as TRBD1 or TRBD2 (5 bases each). Trimming took off 1 base at V and 3 bases at J, with 11 bases between the two ends. Germline V gives CDR1 KGHSH, CDR2 LQKENI. This CDR3 is built from 15 residues. The CDR3 loop is CASSPRLGETDTQYF. CDR3 DNA sequence: TGTGCCAGCTCACCACGACTGGGGGAGACAGATACGCAGTATTTT.

This clone has only a few counts. The chain has TRBV13 and TRBJ2-2; 8 bases are shared with TRBD2. The V gene end was trimmed by 5 bases and the J gene end by 6 bases; junction bases not matched to a gene: 8. CDR1 and CDR2 from the germline V gene are PRHDT and FYEKMQ (reference sequence). This CDR3 is built from 15 residues. CDR3 DNA: TGTGCCAGCAGCCTACTAGCGGAACTATCCGGGGAGCTGTTTTTT. It specifies CASSLLAELSGELFF.

Only a few counts were recorded for this clone. V gene TRBV21-1 combines with J gene TRBJ2-7; the table assigns TRBD2, which was not confirmed against the DNA. TRBV21-1 is shown as a pseudogene. The CDR3 has 15 amino acids. CDR3 coding DNA: TGTGCCAGCAGGACTAGCGGGAGAAGTTCCTACGAGCAGTACGTC. This gives the protein CASRTSGRSSYEQYV.

V usage is TRBV19 and J usage is TRBJ1-5, with D unclear. The CDR3 has 16 residues. Trimming removed 5 bases from V and 1 base from J, with 15 bases in between. Germline-derived CDR1 and CDR2 are LNHDA and SQIVND (reference sequence). DNA for the CDR3: TGTGCCAGTAGTCCCTCTGCCGGGGTGAGCAATCAGCCCCAGCATTTT. Encoded protein: CASSPSAGVSNQPQHF.

The chain is built from TRBV19 and TRBJ1-1; TRBD1 agrees at 9 bases. CDR3 length equals 14 residues. Germline CDR1 and CDR2: LNHDA and SQIVND (reference sequence). Trimming cost V 7 bases and J 4 bases; bases outside gene matches: 7. The CDR3 loop reads CASIGQGRGTEAFF. CDR3 in DNA: TGTGCCAGTATAGGACAGGGGAGAGGCACTGAAGCTTTCTTT.

CDR3 amino acids: CAWSHSVSVLNTGELFF. CDR3 bases: TGTGCCTGGAGCCACAGCGTTTCAGTCCTGAACACCGGGGAGCTGTTTTTT. The V and J genes are TRBV30 and TRBJ2-2; no definite D call. CDR1 and CDR2 from the germline V gene are GTSNPN and SVGIG (reference sequence). The CDR3 has 17 amino acids. The V end was cut by 3 bases, the J end by 1 base, with 18 bases between.